This T cell receptor beta chain was observed in a study of beta chain features in type 1 diabetes. Study at large: Age, gender and cell yields were alike across patients and healthy donors.

Broader study findings: It was among patients, rather than healthy donors, that naive, central memory and Treg TCRB repertoires appeared more similar. Fewer junction insertions and more nucleotide deletions appeared in type 1 diabetes patients.

Isolation of CD4+ naive, central memory, regulatory and stem cell-like memory cells was achieved by sorting via CD45RO/CCR7/CD25/CD127/CD95/CD27. This clone was picked up a small number of times. Its antigen is not known. Expressed TCRB transcripts were sequenced, since all the RNA that had been isolated was reverse transcribed. Produced via immunoSEQ multiplex PCR; TCRdb's table is partial and in-frame only. Altogether fewer than 500,000 clones are present, roughly 13% being singletons, with the ten largest covering 0.035% to 0.045%. Trimming took 3 bases from V and 7 from J; bases not matched to a gene: 9. Germline V lookup: CDR1 ENHRY, CDR2 SYGVKD. The CDR3 has 16 residues.

The chain links TRBV10-3 to TRBJ1-6; 7 nucleotides agree with TRBD1. The sequencing input was naive CD4+ T cells from blood. This sequence was found in a man aged 30 to 45 in good health. CDR3 DNA sequence: TGTGCCATCAGTGAATCAGGGGGGACAGTAAATTCACCCCTCCACTTT. Translating it yields CAISESGGTVNSPLHF.